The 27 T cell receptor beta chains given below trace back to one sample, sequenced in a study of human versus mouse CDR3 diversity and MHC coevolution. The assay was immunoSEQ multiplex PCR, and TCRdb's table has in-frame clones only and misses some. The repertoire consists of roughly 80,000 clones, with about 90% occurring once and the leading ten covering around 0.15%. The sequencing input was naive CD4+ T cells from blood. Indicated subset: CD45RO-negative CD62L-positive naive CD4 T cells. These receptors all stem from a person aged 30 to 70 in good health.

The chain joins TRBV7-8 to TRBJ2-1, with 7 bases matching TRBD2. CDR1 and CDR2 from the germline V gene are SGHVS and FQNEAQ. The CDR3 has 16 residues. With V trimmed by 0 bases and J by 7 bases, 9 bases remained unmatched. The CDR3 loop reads CASSLAGSGVGNEQFF. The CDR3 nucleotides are TGTGCCAGCAGCTTAGCGGGGAGCGGGGTGGGAAATGAGCAGTTCTTC.

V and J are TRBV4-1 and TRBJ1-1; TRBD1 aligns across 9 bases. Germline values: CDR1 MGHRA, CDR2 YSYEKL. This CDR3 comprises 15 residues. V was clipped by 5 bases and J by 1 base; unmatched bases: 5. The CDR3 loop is CASSTGQGPNTEAFF. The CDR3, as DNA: TGCGCCAGCAGCACTGGACAGGGGCCGAACACTGAAGCTTTCTTT.

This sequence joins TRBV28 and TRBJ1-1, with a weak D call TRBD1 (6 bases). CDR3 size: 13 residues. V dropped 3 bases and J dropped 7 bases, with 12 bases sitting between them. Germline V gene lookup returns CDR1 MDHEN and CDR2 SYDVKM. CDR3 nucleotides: TGTGCCAGCAGTTTCAGGGGCCCCTATGAAGCTTTCTTT. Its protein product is CASSFRGPYEAFF.

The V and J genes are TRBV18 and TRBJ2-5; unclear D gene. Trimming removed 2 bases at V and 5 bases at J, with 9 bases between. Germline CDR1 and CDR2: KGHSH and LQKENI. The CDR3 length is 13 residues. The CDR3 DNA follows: TGTGCCAGCTCACCAGGGCTTCAGGAGACCCAGTACTTC. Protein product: CASSPGLQETQYF.

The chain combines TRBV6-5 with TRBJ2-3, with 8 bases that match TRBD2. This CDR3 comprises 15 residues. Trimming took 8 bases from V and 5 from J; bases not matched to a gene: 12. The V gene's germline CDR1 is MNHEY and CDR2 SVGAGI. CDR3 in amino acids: CASRSSGSIGDTQYF. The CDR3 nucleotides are TGTGCCAGCCGTTCCAGCGGGAGCATTGGAGATACGCAGTATTTT.

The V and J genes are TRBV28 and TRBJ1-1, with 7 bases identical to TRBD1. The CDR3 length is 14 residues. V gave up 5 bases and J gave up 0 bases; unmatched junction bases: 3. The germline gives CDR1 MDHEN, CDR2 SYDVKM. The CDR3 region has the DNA TGTGCCAGCAGTCCTACAGGGGTGAACACTGAAGCTTTCTTT. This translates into CASSPTGVNTEAFF. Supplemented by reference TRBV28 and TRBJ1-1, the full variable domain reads DVKVTQSSRYLVKRTGEKVFLECVQDMDHENMFWYRQDPGLGLRLIYFSYDVKMKEKGDIPEGYSVSREKKERFSLILESASTNQTSMYLCASSPTGVNTEAFFGQGTRLTVV.

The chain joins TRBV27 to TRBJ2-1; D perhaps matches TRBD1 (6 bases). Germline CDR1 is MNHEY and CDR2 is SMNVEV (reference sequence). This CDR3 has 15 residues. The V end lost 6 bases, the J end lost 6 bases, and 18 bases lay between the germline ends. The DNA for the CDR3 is TGTGCCAGCAGAGCCGGGACACTGGAGGTCAATGAGCAGTTCTTC. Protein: CASRAGTLEVNEQFF.

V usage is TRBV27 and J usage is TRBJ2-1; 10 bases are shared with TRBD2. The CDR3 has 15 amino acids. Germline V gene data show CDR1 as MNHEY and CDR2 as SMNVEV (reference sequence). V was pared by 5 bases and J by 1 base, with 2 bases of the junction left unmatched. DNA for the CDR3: TGTGCCAGCAGTCCTAGCGGGAGATCCTACAATGAGCAGTTCTTC. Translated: CASSPSGRSYNEQFF.

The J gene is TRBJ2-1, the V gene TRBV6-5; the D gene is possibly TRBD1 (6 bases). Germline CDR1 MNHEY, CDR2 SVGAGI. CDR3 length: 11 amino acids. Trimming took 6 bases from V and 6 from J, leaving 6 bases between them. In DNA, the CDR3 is TGTGCCAGCAGCAGGGGCAATGAGCAGTTCTTC. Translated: CASSRGNEQFF.

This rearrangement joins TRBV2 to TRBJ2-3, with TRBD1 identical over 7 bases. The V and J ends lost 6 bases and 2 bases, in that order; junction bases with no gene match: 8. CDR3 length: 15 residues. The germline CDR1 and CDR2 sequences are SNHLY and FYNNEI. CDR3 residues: CASSAGTALTDTQYF. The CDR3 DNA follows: TGTGCCAGCAGCGCCGGGACAGCCCTCACAGATACGCAGTATTTT. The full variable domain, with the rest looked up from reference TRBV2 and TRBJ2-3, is EPEVTQTPSHQVTQMGQEVILRCVPISNHLYFYWYRQILGQKVEFLVSFYNNEISEKSEIFDDQFSVERPDGSNFTLKIRSTKLEDSAMYFCASSAGTALTDTQYFGPGTRLTVL.

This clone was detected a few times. The CDR3 spells CASSPLQGVGEKLFF. CDR3 coding DNA: TGCGCCAGCAGCCCCCTCCAGGGGGTGGGTGAAAAACTGTTTTTT. The chain recombines TRBV4-1 with TRBJ1-4, with 7 bases that match TRBD1. Germline CDR1 is MGHRA and CDR2 is YSYEKL. Losses at the gene ends were 4 bases for V and 7 bases for J; bases not matched to a gene: 9. CDR3 length equals 15 residues.

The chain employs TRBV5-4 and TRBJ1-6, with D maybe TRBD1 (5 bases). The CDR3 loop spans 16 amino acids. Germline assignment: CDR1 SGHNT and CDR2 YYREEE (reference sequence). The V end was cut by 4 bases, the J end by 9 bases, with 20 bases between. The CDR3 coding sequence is TGTGCCAGCAGCCTTCAAGGGGTTCGGAAAATTTCACCCCTCCACTTT. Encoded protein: CASSLQGVRKISPLHF. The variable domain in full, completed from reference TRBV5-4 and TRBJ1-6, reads ETGVTQSPTHLIKTRGQQVTLRCSSQSGHNTVSWYQQALGQGPQFIFQYYREEENGRGNFPPRFSGLQFPNYSSELNVNALELDDSALYLCASSLQGVRKISPLHFGNGTRLTVT.

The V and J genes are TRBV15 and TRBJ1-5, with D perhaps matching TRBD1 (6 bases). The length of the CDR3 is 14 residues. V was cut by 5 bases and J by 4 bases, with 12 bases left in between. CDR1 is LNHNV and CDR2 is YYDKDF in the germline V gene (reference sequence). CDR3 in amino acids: CATSARQVNQPQHF. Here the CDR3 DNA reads TGTGCCACCAGCGCACGACAGGTAAATCAGCCCCAGCATTTT. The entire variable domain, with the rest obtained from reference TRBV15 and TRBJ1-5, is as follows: DAMVIQNPRYQVTQFGKPVTLSCSQTLNHNVMYWYQQKSSQAPKLLFHYYDKDFNNEADTPDNFQSRRPNTSFCFLDIRSPGLGDTAMYLCATSARQVNQPQHFGDGTRLSIL.

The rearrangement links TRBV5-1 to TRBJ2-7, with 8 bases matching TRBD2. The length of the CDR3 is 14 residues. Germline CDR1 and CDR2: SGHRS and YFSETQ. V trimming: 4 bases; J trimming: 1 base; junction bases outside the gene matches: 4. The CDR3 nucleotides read TGCGCCAGCAGCCGGACTAGCCTATCCTACGAGCAGTACTTC. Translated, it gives CASSRTSLSYEQYF.

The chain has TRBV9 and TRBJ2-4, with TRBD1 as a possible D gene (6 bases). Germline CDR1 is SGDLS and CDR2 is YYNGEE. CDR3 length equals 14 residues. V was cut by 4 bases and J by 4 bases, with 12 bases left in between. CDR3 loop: CASSPRTEKNIQYF. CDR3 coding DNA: TGTGCCAGCAGCCCCCGGACAGAGAAAAACATTCAGTACTTC. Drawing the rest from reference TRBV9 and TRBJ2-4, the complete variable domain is DSGVTQTPKHLITATGQRVTLRCSPRSGDLSVYWYQQSLDQGLQFLIQYYNGEERAKGNILERFSAQQFPDLHSELNLSSLELGDSALYFCASSPRTEKNIQYFGAGTRLSVL.

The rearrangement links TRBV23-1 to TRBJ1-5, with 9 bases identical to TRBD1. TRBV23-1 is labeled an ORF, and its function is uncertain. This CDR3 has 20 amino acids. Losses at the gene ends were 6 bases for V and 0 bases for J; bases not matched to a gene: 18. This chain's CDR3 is CASRHDKRQGVNFSNQPQHF. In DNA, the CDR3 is TGCGCCAGCAGACACGATAAGCGACAGGGGGTTAACTTTAGCAATCAGCCCCAGCATTTT.

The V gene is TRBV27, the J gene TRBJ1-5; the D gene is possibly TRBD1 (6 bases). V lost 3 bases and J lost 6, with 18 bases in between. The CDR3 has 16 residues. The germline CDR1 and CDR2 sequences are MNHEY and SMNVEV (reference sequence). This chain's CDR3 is CASSLLGRGTVQPQHF. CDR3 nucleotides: TGTGCCAGCAGTTTGCTCGGGAGGGGGACTGTTCAGCCCCAGCATTTT.

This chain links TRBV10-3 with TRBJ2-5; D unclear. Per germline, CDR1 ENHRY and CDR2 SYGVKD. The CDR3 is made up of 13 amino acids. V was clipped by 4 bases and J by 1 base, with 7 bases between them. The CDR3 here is CAISAYTQETQYF. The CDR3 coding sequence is TGTGCCATCAGTGCTTACACCCAAGAGACCCAGTACTTC.

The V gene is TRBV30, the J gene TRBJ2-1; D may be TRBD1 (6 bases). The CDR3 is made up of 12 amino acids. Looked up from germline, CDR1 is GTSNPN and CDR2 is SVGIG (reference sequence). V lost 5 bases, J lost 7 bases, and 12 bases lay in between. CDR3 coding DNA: TGTGCCTGGGAGGGGGATTGGAATGAGCAGTTCTTC. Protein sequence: CAWEGDWNEQFF.

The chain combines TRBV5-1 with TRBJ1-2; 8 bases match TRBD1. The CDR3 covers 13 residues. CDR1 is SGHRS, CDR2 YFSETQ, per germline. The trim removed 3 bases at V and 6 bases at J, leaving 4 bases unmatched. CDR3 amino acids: CASSSDRVDGYTF. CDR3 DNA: TGCGCCAGCAGCTCGGACAGGGTCGATGGCTACACCTTC.

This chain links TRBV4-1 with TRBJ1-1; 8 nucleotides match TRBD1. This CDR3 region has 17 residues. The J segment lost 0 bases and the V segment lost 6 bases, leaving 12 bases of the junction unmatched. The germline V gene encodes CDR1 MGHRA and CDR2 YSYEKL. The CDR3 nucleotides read TGCGCCAGCAGTCATGGACAGGGACCTTTCATGAACACTGAAGCTTTCTTT. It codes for CASSHGQGPFMNTEAFF.

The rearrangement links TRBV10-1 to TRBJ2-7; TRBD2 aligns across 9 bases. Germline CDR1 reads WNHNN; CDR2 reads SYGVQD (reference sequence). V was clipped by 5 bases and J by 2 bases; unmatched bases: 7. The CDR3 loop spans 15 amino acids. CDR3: CASSPAGGLAYEQYF. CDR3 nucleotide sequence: TGCGCCAGCAGTCCGGCGGGAGGGCTTGCCTACGAGCAGTACTTC.

The chain's CDR3 is CASSLSDRRTYEQYF. The CDR3 coding sequence is TGTGCCAGCAGCTTATCTGACAGGCGCACCTACGAGCAGTACTTC. This chain uses TRBV5-6 with TRBJ2-7; D possibly corresponds to TRBD1 (6 bases). The V end lost 2 bases, the J end lost 2 bases, and 14 bases lay between the germline ends. The CDR3 has 15 residues. Germline V gene data show CDR1 as SGHDT and CDR2 as YYEEEE.

CDR3 in DNA: TGTGCCAGCTCAACGACAGAAGCTCCTGAAGCTTTCTTT. Its protein product is CASSTTEAPEAFF. This chain connects TRBV18 to TRBJ1-1; weak D call: TRBD1 (5 bases). Per germline, CDR1 KGHSH and CDR2 LQKENI. The V and J ends lost 5 bases and 6 bases respectively, with 13 bases between them. This CDR3 has 13 amino acids.

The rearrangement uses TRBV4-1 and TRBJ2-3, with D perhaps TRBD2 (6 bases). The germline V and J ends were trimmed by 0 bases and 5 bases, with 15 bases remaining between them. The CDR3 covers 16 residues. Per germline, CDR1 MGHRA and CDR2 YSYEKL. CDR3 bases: TGCGCCAGCAGCCAAGATAGTTTATACGGGAGAGATACGCAGTATTTT. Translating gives CASSQDSLYGRDTQYF.

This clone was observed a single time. The DNA for the CDR3 is TGTGCCTGGAGTGACCAACTAAATTTTGGAGGGGGCATCAATCAGCCCCAGCATTTT. Translation gives CAWSDQLNFGGGINQPQHF. V gene TRBV30 combines with J gene TRBJ1-5, with 7 positions matching TRBD1. Germline trimming cut 1 base from V and 3 bases from J; bases unmatched to any gene: 18. Germline V gives CDR1 GTSNPN, CDR2 SVGIG (reference sequence). CDR3 length: 19 amino acids.

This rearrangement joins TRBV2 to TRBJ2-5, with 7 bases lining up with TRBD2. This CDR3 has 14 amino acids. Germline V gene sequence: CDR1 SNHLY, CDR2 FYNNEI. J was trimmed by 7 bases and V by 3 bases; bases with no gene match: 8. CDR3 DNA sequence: TGTGCCAGCAGTGAGTCCAGGGAGGGTGGGACCCAGTACTTC. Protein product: CASSESREGGTQYF.